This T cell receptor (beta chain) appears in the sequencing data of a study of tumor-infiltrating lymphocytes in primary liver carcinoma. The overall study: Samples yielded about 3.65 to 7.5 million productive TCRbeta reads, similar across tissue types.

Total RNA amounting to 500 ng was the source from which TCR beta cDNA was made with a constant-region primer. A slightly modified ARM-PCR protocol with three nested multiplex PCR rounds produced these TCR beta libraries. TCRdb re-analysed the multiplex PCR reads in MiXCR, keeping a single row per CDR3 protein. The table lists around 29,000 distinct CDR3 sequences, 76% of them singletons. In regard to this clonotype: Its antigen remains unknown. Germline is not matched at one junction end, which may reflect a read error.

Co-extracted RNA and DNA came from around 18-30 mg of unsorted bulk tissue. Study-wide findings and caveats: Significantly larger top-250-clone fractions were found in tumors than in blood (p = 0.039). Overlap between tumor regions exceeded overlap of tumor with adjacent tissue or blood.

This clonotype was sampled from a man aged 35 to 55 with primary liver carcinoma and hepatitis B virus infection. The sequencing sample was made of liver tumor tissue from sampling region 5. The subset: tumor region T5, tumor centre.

Here the CDR3 DNA reads TGTGCCAGCAGCGTCCTAGGACAGGGGTACCAAGAGACCCAGCACTTC. Its protein is CASSVLGQGYQETQHF. The chain joins TRBV9 to TRBJ2-5, with 9 bases identical to TRBD1. The CDR3 is 16 residues long. Germline lookup yields CDR1 SGDLS and CDR2 YYNGEE.